This T cell receptor beta chain was recorded in a study of neoadjuvant anti-PD-1 for oral cavity cancer. This clone was seen only a few times. The antigen remains unidentified. Patients were newly diagnosed with stage II-IVA oral cavity squamous cell carcinoma without prior systemic or radiation treatment. Between the trimmed V and J ends, which lost 5 bases and 4 bases, there was a span of 11 bases. The CDR3 runs to 13 residues. From germline, CDR1 is MGHDK and CDR2 SYGVNS. Blood libraries mostly used about 500 ng genomic DNA, six replicates each. The assay was immunoSEQ multiplex PCR, and TCRdb's table has in-frame clones only and misses some. This table holds about 13,000 clones, roughly 68% found once. Findings of the study overall: Non-responders to neoadjuvant nivolumab had significantly more clonal PBMC T cells than responders.

The sequenced sample was PBMCs, obtained before nivolumab (anti-PD-1) treatment. The chain has TRBV25-1 and TRBJ1-2; tentatively, D is TRBD1 (6 bases). This TCR was sampled from a person between 40 and 80 years old with oral cavity squamous cell carcinoma. The DNA of the CDR3 is TGTGCCAGCAGTTTCGGACAGTCCTATGGCTACACCTTC. It specifies CASSFGQSYGYTF.